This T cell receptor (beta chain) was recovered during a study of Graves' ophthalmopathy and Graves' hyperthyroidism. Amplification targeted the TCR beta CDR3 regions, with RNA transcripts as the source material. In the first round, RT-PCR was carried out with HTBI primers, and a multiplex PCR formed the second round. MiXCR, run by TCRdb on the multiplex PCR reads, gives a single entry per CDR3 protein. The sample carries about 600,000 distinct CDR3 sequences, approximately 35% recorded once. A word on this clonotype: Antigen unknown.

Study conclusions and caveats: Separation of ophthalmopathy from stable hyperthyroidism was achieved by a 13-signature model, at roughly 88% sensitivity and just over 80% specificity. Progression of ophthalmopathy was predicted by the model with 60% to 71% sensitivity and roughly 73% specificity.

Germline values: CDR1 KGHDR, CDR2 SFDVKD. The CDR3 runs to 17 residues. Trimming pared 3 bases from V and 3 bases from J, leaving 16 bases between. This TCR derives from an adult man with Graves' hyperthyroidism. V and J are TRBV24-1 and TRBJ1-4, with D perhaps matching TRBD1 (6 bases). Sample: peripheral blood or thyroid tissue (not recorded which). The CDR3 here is CATSDPQTGPSNEKLFF. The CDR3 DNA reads TGTGCCACCAGTGATCCCCAAACAGGGCCATCTAATGAAAAACTGTTTTTT.